This is a list of T cell receptor beta chains from one sample in a study of blood T cells in healthy people across ages. TCRdb re-analysed the 5' RACE reads in MiXCR, keeping a single row per CDR3 protein. The table has approximately 1.5 million distinct CDR3 sequences, 35% to 45% seen once. The sequenced material came from blood. The receptors derive from a woman younger than 30 in good health. Both conserved end residues are part of each CDR3. The D gene is left open where the match is weak. Only part of the rows carry a size: once, few, many, or a class if the clone is expanded.

j_call clone_size d_call v_call cdr3_nt cdr3_aa
TRBJ2-1 many . TRBV4-2 TGTGCCAGCAGCCAGACCTACAATGAGCAGTTCTTC CASSQTYNEQFF
TRBJ2-7 . . TRBV5-1 TGCGCCAGCAGCCCCGGGACCACAAGGGAGCAGTACTTC CASSPGTTREQYF
TRBJ2-7 . TRBD2 TRBV4-1 TGCGCCAGCAGCCAAGGATCTAGCGGGGTATTCTACGAGCAGTACTTC CASSQGSSGVFYEQYF
TRBJ2-1 . TRBD2 TRBV20-1 TGCAGTGCTAGAAACCTGGGACCAGCGGGAGATAATGAGCAGTTCTTC CSARNLGPAGDNEQFF
TRBJ2-1 . . TRBV20-1 TGCAGTGCTAGACTGACACGAAATGAGCAGTTCTTC CSARLTRNEQFF
TRBJ1-4 few . TRBV4-3 TGCGCCAGCAGCCAAGAGGAGGTAGAGCCAGATGAAAAACTGTTTTTT CASSQEEVEPDEKLFF
TRBJ2-3 . . TRBV11-2 TGTGCCAGCAGCTTAGGGTCAGAGCCCGGAGATACGCAGTATTTT CASSLGSEPGDTQYF
TRBJ2-7 few . TRBV20-1 TGCAGTGCTAGAGGTCCGAGACAGTCCTACGAGCAGTACTTC CSARGPRQSYEQYF
TRBJ2-5 . . TRBV27 TGTGCCAGCAGTTGGATTACGACTGAGCAGTACTTC CASSWITTEQYF
TRBJ2-1 . TRBD2 TRBV7-9 TGTGCCAGCAGCTTATATCGCAAAGCGGGGAATGAGCAGTTCTTC CASSLYRKAGNEQFF
TRBJ2-7 . . TRBV20-1 TGCAGTGCTCCCCTCGACTCCTCCCGCGAGCAGTACTTC CSAPLDSSREQYF
TRBJ2-7 few . TRBV12-3/TRBV12-4 TGTGCCAGCAGCCGAGGGACGGCAAGCTCCTACGAGCAGTACTTC CASSRGTASSYEQYF
TRBJ2-3 . . TRBV7-7 TGTGCTAGCAGCTTAGGGGCAGGATATGCAGATACGCAGTATTTT CASSLGAGYADTQYF
TRBJ2-5 few . TRBV4-1 TGCGCCAGCAGCCAAGTTGAGACAGAGGAGTGGGAGCAGTACTTC CASSQVETEEWEQYF
TRBJ1-2 . TRBD1 TRBV7-6 TGTGCCAGCAGCTTAGAGCCGGGACAGCCGACTACCTATGGCTACACCTTC CASSLEPGQPTTYGYTF
TRBJ2-7 . TRBD1 TRBV19 TGTGCCAGTAGTGGACAAGGGACAGGGAGCTACGAGCAGTACTTC CASSGQGTGSYEQYF
TRBJ2-3 . TRBD2 TRBV15 TGTGCCACCAGCAGAGAGAGCGGGAGTATGGGAGATACGCAGTATTTT CATSRESGSMGDTQYF
TRBJ2-1 few TRBD2 TRBV29-1 TGCAGCGTTCAGCGGGAGGAAGATGAGCAGTTCTTC CSVQREEDEQFF
TRBJ1-6 . . TRBV4-1 TGCGCCAGCAGCCAAGATAAGGCGTACGAGGGGCTGCTCGGGGCACCCCTCCACTTT CASSQDKAYEGLLGAPLHF
TRBJ2-3 few TRBD2 TRBV29-1 TGCAGCGTCGAGGGACTAGCGGGAGGGCCGCGCTCAGATACGCAGTATTTT CSVEGLAGGPRSDTQYF
TRBJ2-7 . . TRBV12-3/TRBV12-4 TGTGCCAGCAGTCTCACGAAGAGCTCCTACGAGCAGTACTTC CASSLTKSSYEQYF
TRBJ2-1 few . TRBV7-9 TGTGCCAGCAGCTTAGTAGGGGGGCGGGGGACGAGCTCCTACAATGAGCAGTTCTTC CASSLVGGRGTSSYNEQFF
TRBJ2-1 . TRBD2 TRBV7-7 TGTGCTAGCAGCCCTGCAGGACTAGCGGGGGGACCCAATGAGCAGTTCTTC CASSPAGLAGGPNEQFF
TRBJ2-5 . TRBD1 TRBV14 TGTGCCAGCAGCCAAGATGATGGGGACAGGGAAGAAGGAGAGACCCAGTACTTC CASSQDDGDREEGETQYF
TRBJ2-3 . . TRBV7-3 TGTGCCAGCAGCCTCCAGATAGGCAATACGCAGTATTTT CASSLQIGNTQYF
TRBJ2-1 . TRBD2 TRBV12-3/TRBV12-4 TGTGCCAGCAGTCCCCGTAGCGGGGAGGGCGGGAATGAGCAGTTCTTC CASSPRSGEGGNEQFF
TRBJ1-1 . TRBD1 TRBV5-1 TGCGCCAGCAGCTTGGGACCACAGGGGTATCGAGCTTTCTTT CASSLGPQGYRAFF
TRBJ2-7 . TRBD1 TRBV3-1 TGTGCCAGCAGCCTTAGGACAGGATGGAATGAGCAGTACTTC CASSLRTGWNEQYF
TRBJ2-5 once . TRBV12-3/TRBV12-4 TGTGCCAGCAGTTTTTCACTAAATAAGCAGTACTTC CASSFSLNKQYF
TRBJ2-1 . TRBD2 TRBV18 TGTGCCAGCTCTTCAGCGGGGGGCTCCTACAATGAGCAGTTCTTC CASSSAGGSYNEQFF
TRBJ1-2 . . TRBV20-1 TGCAGTGCTAGCAACTGGACACACTATGGCTACACCTTC CSASNWTHYGYTF